Sequencing of this T cell receptor beta chain was carried out in a study of shared clonotypes between healthy human individuals. The sample holds one count of this clone. The antigen is not known. The protocol was immunoSEQ multiplex PCR, while the TCRdb copy is restricted to in-frame clones and leaves out a portion. The repertoire holds about a million clones, with roughly 80% as singletons. The length of the CDR3 is 13 residues. Trimming shortened V by 5 bases and J by 5 bases, and 12 bases separated the two germline ends. Germline assignment: CDR1 SNHLY and CDR2 FYNNEI. General study points: Incomplete sequencing of sorted subsets was indicated by rarefaction despite large depth.

This chain uses TRBV2 with TRBJ2-5; D may correspond to TRBD1 or TRBD2 (5 bases each). The clonotype comes from a man between 18 and 35 years old in good health. The sequencing sample was made of memory CD4+ T cells sorted from blood. Described subset: CD45RA-negative fraction. The CDR3 sequence: CASSRRDGETQYF. In DNA, the CDR3 is TGTGCCAGCAGTCGCCGGGACGGGGAGACCCAGTACTTC.